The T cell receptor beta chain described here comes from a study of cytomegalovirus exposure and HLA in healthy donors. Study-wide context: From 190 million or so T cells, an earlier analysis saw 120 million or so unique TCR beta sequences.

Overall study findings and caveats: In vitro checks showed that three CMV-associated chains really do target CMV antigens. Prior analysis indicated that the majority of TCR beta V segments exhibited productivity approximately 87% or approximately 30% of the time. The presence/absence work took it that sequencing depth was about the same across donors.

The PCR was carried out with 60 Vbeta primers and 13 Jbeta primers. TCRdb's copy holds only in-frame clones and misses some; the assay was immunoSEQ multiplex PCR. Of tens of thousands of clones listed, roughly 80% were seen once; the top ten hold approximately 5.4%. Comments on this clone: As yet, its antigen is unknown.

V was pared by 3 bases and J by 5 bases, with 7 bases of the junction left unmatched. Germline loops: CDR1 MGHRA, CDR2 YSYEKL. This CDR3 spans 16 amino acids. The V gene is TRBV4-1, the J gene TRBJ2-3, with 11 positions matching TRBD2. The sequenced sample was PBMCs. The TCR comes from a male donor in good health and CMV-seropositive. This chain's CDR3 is CASSQSSGGAGDTQYF. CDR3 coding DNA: TGCGCCAGCAGCCAGAGTAGCGGGGGGGCCGGAGATACGCAGTATTTT.